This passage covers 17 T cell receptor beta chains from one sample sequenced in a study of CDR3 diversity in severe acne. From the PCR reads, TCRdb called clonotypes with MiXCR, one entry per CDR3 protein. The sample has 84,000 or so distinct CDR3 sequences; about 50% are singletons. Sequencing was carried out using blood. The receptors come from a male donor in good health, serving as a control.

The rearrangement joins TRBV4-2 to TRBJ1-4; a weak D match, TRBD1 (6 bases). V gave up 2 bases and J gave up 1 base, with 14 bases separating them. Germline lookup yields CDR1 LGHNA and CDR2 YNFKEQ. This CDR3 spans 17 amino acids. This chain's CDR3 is CASSQTGLRGTNEKLFF. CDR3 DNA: TGTGCCAGCAGCCAAACAGGGTTGAGAGGAACTAATGAAAAACTGTTTTTT.

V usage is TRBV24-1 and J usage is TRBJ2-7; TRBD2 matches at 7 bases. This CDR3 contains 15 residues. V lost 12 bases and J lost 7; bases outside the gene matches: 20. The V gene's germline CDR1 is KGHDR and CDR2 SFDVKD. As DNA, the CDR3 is TGTGCCCCGAAAGTGAGGGCTAGCGGAAATTGGGAGCAGTACTTC. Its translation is CAPKVRASGNWEQYF.

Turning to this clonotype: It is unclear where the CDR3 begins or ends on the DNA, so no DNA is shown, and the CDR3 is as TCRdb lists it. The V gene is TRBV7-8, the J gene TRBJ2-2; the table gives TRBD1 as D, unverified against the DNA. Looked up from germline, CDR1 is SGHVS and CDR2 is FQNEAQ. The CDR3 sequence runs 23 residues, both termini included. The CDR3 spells CASSLVRLDYEQYFGPGTRELFF.

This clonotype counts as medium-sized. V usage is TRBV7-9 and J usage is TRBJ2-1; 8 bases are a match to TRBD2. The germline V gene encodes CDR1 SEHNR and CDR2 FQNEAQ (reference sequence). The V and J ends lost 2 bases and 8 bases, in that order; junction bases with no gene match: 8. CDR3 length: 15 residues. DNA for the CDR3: TGTGCCAGCAGCTTAAGGACTAGCTGGCTCGATGAGCAGTTCTTC. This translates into CASSLRTSWLDEQFF.

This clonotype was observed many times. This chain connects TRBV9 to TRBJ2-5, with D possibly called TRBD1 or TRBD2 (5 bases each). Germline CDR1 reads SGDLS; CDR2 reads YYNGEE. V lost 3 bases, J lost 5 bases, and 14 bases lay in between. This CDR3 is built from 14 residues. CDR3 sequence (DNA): TGTGCCAGCAGCGAGGGGCGGGCAACGGAGACCCAGTACTTC. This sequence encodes CASSEGRATETQYF. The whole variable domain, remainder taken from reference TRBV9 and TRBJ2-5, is DSGVTQTPKHLITATGQRVTLRCSPRSGDLSVYWYQQSLDQGLQFLIQYYNGEERAKGNILERFSAQQFPDLHSELNLSSLELGDSALYFCASSEGRATETQYFGPGTRLLVL.

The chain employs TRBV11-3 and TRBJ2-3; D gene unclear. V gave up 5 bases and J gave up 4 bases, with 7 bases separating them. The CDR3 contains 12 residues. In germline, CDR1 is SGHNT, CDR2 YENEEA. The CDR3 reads CASSLGADTQYF. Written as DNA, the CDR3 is TGTGCCAGCAGCCTTGGGGCAGATACGCAGTATTTT.

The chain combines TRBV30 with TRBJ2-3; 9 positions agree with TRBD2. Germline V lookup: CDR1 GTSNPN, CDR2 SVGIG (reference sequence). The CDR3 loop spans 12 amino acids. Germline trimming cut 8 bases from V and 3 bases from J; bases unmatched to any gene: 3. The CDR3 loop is CARAGGTDTQYF. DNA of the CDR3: TGTGCCCGAGCGGGAGGAACAGATACGCAGTATTTT.

The CDR3 loop is CASKGAGGRNEQYF. The CDR3 DNA is TGTGCCAGCAAGGGAGCGGGGGGGCGGAACGAGCAGTACTTC. V usage is TRBV2 and J usage is TRBJ2-7; 10 bases agree with TRBD2. The CDR3 loop spans 14 amino acids. V lost 7 bases, J lost 5 bases, and 8 bases stayed unmatched. Germline CDR1 SNHLY, CDR2 FYNNEI.

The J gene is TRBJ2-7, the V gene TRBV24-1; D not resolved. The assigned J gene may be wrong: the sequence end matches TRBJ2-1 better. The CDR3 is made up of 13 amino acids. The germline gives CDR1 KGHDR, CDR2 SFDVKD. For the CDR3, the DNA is TGTGCCACCAGTGATTACTTCCACAATGAGCAGTTCTTC. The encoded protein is CATSDYFHNEQFF.

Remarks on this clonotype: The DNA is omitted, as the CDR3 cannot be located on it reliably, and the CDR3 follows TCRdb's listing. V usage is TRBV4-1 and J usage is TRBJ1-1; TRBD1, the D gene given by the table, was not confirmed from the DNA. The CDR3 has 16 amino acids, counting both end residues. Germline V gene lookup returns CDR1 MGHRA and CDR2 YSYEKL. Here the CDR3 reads CASSPRWGLGNTEASF.

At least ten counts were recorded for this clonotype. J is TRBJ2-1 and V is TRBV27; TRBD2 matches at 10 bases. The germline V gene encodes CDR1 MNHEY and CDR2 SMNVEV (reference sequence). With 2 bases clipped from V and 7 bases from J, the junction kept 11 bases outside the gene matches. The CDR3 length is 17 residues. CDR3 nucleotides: TGTGCCAGCAGTTTACGCCCGTCAGCGGGAGGGCCTAATGAGCAGTTCTTC. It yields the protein CASSLRPSAGGPNEQFF.

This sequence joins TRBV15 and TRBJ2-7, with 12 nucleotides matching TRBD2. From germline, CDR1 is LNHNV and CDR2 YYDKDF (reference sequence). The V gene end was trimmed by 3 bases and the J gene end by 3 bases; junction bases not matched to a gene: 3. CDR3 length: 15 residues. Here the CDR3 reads CATSSVTSGSYEQYF. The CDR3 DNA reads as TGTGCCACCAGCAGCGTGACTAGCGGGAGCTACGAGCAGTACTTC. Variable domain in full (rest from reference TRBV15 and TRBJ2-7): DAMVIQNPRYQVTQFGKPVTLSCSQTLNHNVMYWYQQKSSQAPKLLFHYYDKDFNNEADTPDNFQSRRPNTSFCFLDIRSPGLGDTAMYLCATSSVTSGSYEQYFGPGTRLTVT.

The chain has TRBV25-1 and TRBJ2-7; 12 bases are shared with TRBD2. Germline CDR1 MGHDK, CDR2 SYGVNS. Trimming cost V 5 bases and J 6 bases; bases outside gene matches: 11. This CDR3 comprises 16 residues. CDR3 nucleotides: TGTGCCAGCAGTTCCCCTTCTAGCGGGAGGGCCTCCGAGCAGTACTTC. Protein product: CASSSPSSGRASEQYF.

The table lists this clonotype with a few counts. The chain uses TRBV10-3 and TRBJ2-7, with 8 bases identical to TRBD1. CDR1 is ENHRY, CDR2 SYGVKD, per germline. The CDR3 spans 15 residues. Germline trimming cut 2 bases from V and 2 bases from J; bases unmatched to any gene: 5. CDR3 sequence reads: CAISEIGQGTYEQYF. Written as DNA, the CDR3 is TGTGCCATCAGTGAGATAGGACAGGGCACCTACGAGCAGTACTTC.

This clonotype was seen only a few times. In nucleotides, the CDR3 is TGTGCCAGCGACAGGGGTCTCGGAACCGGGGAGCTGTTTTTT. Its translation is CASDRGLGTGELFF. The genes are TRBV11-3 and TRBJ2-2; TRBD1 agrees at 8 bases. Germline lookup yields CDR1 SGHNT and CDR2 YENEEA. The length of the CDR3 is 14 residues. With 8 bases clipped from V and 5 bases from J, the junction kept 7 bases outside the gene matches. The full variable domain, in which reference TRBV11-3 and TRBJ2-2 provide the parts outside the CDR3, is EAGVVQSPRYKIIEKKQPVAFWCNPISGHNTLYWYLQNLGQGPELLIRYENEEAVDDSQLPKDRFSAERLKGVDSTLKIQPAELGDSAVYLCASDRGLGTGELFFGEGSRLTVL.

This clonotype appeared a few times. This CDR3 is CASSMGHSSNQPQHF. As DNA, the CDR3 is TGTGCCAGTAGTATGGGGCATTCTAGCAATCAGCCCCAGCATTTT. This sequence joins TRBV19 and TRBJ1-5, with D tentatively TRBD1 (5 bases). The CDR3 runs to 15 residues. CDR1 LNHDA and CDR2 SQIVND come from the germline V gene (reference sequence). The V and J ends lost 3 bases and 0 bases respectively, with 9 bases between them.

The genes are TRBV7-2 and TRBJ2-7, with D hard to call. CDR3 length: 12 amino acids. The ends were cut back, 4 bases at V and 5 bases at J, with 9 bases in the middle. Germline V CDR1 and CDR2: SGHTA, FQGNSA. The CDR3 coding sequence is TGTGCCAGCAGCTCGGCTGGCGACGAGCAGTACTTC. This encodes CASSSAGDEQYF. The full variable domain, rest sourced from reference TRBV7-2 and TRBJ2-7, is GAGVSQSPSNKVTEKGKDVELRCDPISGHTALYWYRQSLGQGLEFLIYFQGNSAPDKSGLPSDRFSAERTGGSVSTLTIQRTQQEDSAVYLCASSSAGDEQYFGPGTRLTVT.